The 10 T cell receptor beta chains listed next were all sequenced from one sample in a study of T cells after yellow fever vaccination. MiXCR was run by TCRdb on the 5' RACE reads, yielding one entry per CDR3 protein. This sample has 200,000 to 250,000 distinct CDR3 sequences, with less than 8.5% found just once. Source: CD4+ T cells sorted from PBMCs, taken 15 days after the yellow fever booster vaccination. The receptors originated from a man aged 25-45 years who received the YFV17D yellow fever vaccine.

CDR3 nucleotides: TGCGCCAGCAGCCAAGATCTGGGTGTAGCCCTCCACTTT. Encoded protein: CASSQDLGVALHF. The rearrangement uses TRBV4-1 and TRBJ1-6; D ambiguous. The germline V gene encodes CDR1 MGHRA and CDR2 YSYEKL. Trimming removed 0 bases at V and 14 bases at J, with 11 bases between. CDR3 length: 13 amino acids.

This clonotype was observed at least ten times. V usage is TRBV7-9 and J usage is TRBJ2-7, with TRBD1 matching over 8 bases. Trimming took 5 bases from V and 4 from J; bases not matched to a gene: 4. The germline CDR1 and CDR2 sequences are SEHNR and FQNEAQ (reference sequence). This CDR3 is built from 13 residues. The CDR3 protein is CASSPQGAYEQYF. In nucleotides, the CDR3 is TGTGCCAGCAGCCCTCAGGGGGCATACGAGCAGTACTTC.

This clonotype was observed a handful of times. This chain links TRBV7-2 with TRBJ2-7; TRBD2 aligns across 7 bases. CDR1 is SGHTA and CDR2 is FQGNSA in the germline V gene. The CDR3 is made up of 15 amino acids. Unmatched junction bases numbered 8, after V lost 3 bases and J lost 3 bases. The CDR3 sequence: CASSFQTGGDYEQYF. In DNA, the CDR3 is TGTGCCAGCAGCTTCCAAACGGGAGGAGACTACGAGCAGTACTTC.

This clonotype was found many times. The chain links TRBV20-1 to TRBJ2-5; D ambiguous. The CDR3 covers 14 residues. V was pared by 3 bases and J by 4 bases, with 15 bases between. The V gene's germline CDR1 is DFQATT and CDR2 SNEGSKA (reference sequence). In DNA form, the CDR3 reads TGCAGTGCTAGCTCCCAGATGCCCTCAGAGACCCAGTACTTC. This gives the protein CSASSQMPSETQYF.

This clonotype was found a few times. The chain employs TRBV6-4 and TRBJ2-3; D possibly corresponds to TRBD1 (5 bases). CDR3 size: 18 residues. Looked up from germline, CDR1 is MRHNA and CDR2 is SNTAGT. V lost 4 bases and J 5 bases, leaving 25 bases between the germline ends. CDR3 loop: CASSARYSRQLREDTQYF. The CDR3 DNA sequence: TGTGCCAGCAGTGCCCGTTACTCTCGACAGCTAAGGGAAGATACGCAGTATTTT.

This clonotype has a handful of counts. The rearrangement joins TRBV19 to TRBJ1-2; D might be TRBD1 (6 bases). The CDR3 covers 16 residues. Trimming pared 0 bases from V and 5 bases from J, leaving 16 bases between. CDR1 is LNHDA and CDR2 is SQIVND in the germline V gene (reference sequence). The CDR3 nucleotides read TGTGCCAGTAGTATAGATCGTCCAGGGGTGGAGTATGGCTACACCTTC. Protein: CASSIDRPGVEYGYTF.

The chain joins TRBV12-3 or TRBV12-4 to TRBJ2-3, with 12 bases matching TRBD2. Trimming took 3 bases from V and 4 from J; bases not matched to a gene: 8. The CDR3 spans 17 residues. CDR3 sequence: CASSFRTSGKFPDTQYF. The CDR3, as DNA: TGTGCCAGCAGTTTTCGGACTAGCGGGAAGTTTCCAGATACGCAGTATTTT.

This sequence joins TRBV18 and TRBJ1-5, with D possibly TRBD1 on 5 matching bases. CDR1 and CDR2 from the germline V gene are KGHSH and LQKENI. With 4 bases removed from V and 9 bases from J, the gap between germline ends came to 13 bases. This CDR3 region has 13 residues. CDR3 amino acids: CASSRDYSSPQHF. Here the CDR3 DNA reads TGTGCCAGCTCACGGGACTACTCATCGCCCCAGCATTTT.

CDR3 protein: CASSATGQGGSPLHF. The CDR3 DNA reads TGCGCCAGCAGCGCGACGGGACAGGGGGGTTCACCCCTCCACTTT. V is TRBV5-1 and J is TRBJ1-6, with TRBD1 matching over 11 bases. Germline-derived CDR1 and CDR2 are SGHRS and YFSETQ. V trimming: 4 bases; J trimming: 9 bases; junction bases outside the gene matches: 6. There are 15 residues in the CDR3.

This clonotype was seen many times. The chain links TRBV6-2 or TRBV6-3 to TRBJ2-7; no clear D gene. This CDR3 region has 12 residues. Trimming removed 6 bases from V and 0 bases from J, with 6 bases in between. Germline V lookup: CDR1 MNHEY, CDR2 SVGEGT. The CDR3 nucleotides read TGTGCCAGCAGCAAGACCTCCTACGAGCAGTACTTC. This gives the protein CASSKTSYEQYF.